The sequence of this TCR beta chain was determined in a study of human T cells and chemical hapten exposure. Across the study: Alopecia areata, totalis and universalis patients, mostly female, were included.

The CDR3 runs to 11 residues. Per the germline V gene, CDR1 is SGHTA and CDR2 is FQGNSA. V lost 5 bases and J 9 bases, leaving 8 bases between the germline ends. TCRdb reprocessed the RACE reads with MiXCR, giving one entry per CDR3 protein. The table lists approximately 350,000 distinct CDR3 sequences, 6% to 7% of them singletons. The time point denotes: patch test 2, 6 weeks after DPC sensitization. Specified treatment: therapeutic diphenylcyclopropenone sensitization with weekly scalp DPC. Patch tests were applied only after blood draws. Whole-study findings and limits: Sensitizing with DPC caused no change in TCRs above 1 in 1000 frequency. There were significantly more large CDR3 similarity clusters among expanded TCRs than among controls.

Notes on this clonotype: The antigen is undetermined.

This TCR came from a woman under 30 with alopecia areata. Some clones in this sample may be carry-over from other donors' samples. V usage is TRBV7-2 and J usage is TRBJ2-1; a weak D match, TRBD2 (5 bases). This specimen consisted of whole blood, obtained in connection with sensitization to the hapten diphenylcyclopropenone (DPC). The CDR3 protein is CASSLRGEQFF. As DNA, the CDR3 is TGTGCCAGCAGCCTTCGGGGTGAGCAGTTCTTC.